These T cell receptor beta chains were read from a single sample in a study of T cell responses to AZD1222 COVID-19 vaccine. TCRdb's copy holds only in-frame clones and misses some; the assay was immunoSEQ multiplex PCR. The table includes some 110,000 clones, approximately 90% detected once. This material consisted of peripheral blood, taken 28 days after the second AZD1222 dose. These TCRs come from an adult who received the AZD1222 COVID-19 vaccine. The CDR3 runs from the conserved cysteine through the conserved F or W. The D gene is left open where the match is weak. For some rows the clone size is stated as once, few or many, or as a class when expanded; others skip it.

TRBJ2-2,TRBV11-2,TRBD2,-,CASSLPGGSGSGGELFF,TGTGCCAGCAGCTTACCGGGGGGTAGCGGGAGTGGCGGGGAGCTGTTTTTT
TRBJ2-3,TRBV10-3,TRBD1,-,CAIRGQWGYTDTQYF,TGTGCCATCAGGGGACAGTGGGGCTACACAGATACGCAGTATTTT
TRBJ1-5,TRBV19,TRBD1,-,CASSPQTGATNQPQHF,TGTGCCAGTAGTCCTCAGACAGGGGCGACCAATCAGCCCCAGCATTTT
TRBJ1-2,TRBV4-3,-,-,CASSQDSWRGGYTF,TGCGCCAGCAGCCAAGATAGTTGGAGGGGTGGCTACACCTTC
TRBJ2-7,TRBV7-2,TRBD1,-,CASTPGDRATSYEQYF,TGTGCCAGCACCCCGGGGGACAGGGCGACCTCCTACGAGCAGTACTTC
TRBJ2-5,TRBV5-6,-,-,CASSLRSAETQYF,TGTGCCAGCAGCCTGCGGTCGGCAGAGACCCAGTACTTC
TRBJ2-2,TRBV7-2,TRBD2,-,CASSLLAGGGTGELFF,TGTGCCAGCAGTTTACTAGCGGGAGGAGGAACCGGGGAGCTGTTTTTT
TRBJ2-7,TRBV28,TRBD1,-,CASSQGTEGQGAFQYF,TGTGCCAGCAGTCAAGGGACTGAAGGACAGGGGGCATTTCAGTACTTC
TRBJ1-2,TRBV6-5,-,-,CASSWGNYGYTF,TGTGCCAGCAGTTGGGGGAACTATGGCTACACCTTC
TRBJ2-3,TRBV18,-,-,CASSPPSRGDTQYF,TGTGCCAGCTCACCACCTAGCCGAGGAGATACGCAGTATTTT
TRBJ2-7,TRBV6-2/TRBV6-3,-,-,CASSWSLISYEQYF,TGTGCCAGCAGTTGGAGCCTTATTTCCTACGAGCAGTACTTC
TRBJ2-3,TRBV19,-,-,CASSIVPDTQYF,TGTGCCAGTAGTATAGTACCAGATACGCAGTATTTT
TRBJ2-7,TRBV11-2,-,-,CASSSGDGYEQYF,TGTGCCAGCAGCTCGGGGGACGGCTACGAGCAGTACTTC
TRBJ1-2,TRBV9,-,-,CASSVGTGHYGYTF,TGTGCCAGCAGCGTAGGCACAGGGCACTATGGCTACACCTTC
TRBJ2-7,TRBV6-5,-,-,CASSKQRSGAYEQYF,TGTGCCAGCAGTAAACAAAGGTCAGGGGCCTACGAGCAGTACTTC
TRBJ2-7,TRBV7-9,-,-,CASGSGTSRYEQYF,TGTGCCAGCGGCTCCGGGACTTCCCGTTACGAGCAGTACTTC
TRBJ2-6,TRBV6-2/TRBV6-3,-,once,CASSYSIVRKLKHSGANVLTF,TGTGCCAGCAGTTACTCGATTGTTCGGAAGCTTAAGCACTCTGGGGCCAACGTCCTGACTTTC
TRBJ2-7,TRBV5-1,-,-,CASTAGLIYEQYF,TGCGCCAGCACCGCGGGCCTGATCTACGAGCAGTACTTC
TRBJ2-4,TRBV28,TRBD1,-,CASRGGQGGKNIQYF,TGTGCCAGCAGGGGGGGACAGGGAGGCAAAAACATTCAGTACTTC
TRBJ1-2,TRBV5-1,TRBD1,-,CASSWSRDSYGYTF,TGCGCCAGCAGCTGGAGCCGGGACAGCTATGGCTACACCTTC
TRBJ1-5,TRBV28,TRBD1,-,CASSLDLTGTYSNQPQHF,TGTGCCAGCAGTTTAGACTTGACAGGGACGTATAGCAATCAGCCCCAGCATTTT
TRBJ1-2,TRBV18,-,-,CASSPPTPAGSYGYTF,TGTGCCAGCTCACCACCGACCCCGGCAGGTTCCTATGGCTACACCTTC
TRBJ2-3,TRBV9,TRBD2,-,CASSGSGAAGGPSDTQYF,TGTGCCAGCAGCGGTAGCGGGGCCGCGGGGGGGCCGTCCGATACGCAGTATTTT
TRBJ2-7,TRBV19,TRBD1,-,CASRRTGGHEQYF,TGTGCCAGTAGACGGACAGGGGGCCACGAGCAGTACTTC
TRBJ1-2,TRBV15,-,once,CATSREFGANYGYTF,TGTGCCACCAGCAGAGAATTTGGGGCTAACTATGGCTACACCTTC
TRBJ2-5,TRBV7-2,TRBD2,-,CASSPSSGRRETQYF,TGTGCCAGCAGCCCCTCTAGCGGGAGACGAGAGACCCAGTACTTC
TRBJ2-1,TRBV2,-,-,CASSTRGLSYNEQFF,TGTGCCAGCAGTACCAGGGGACTTTCCTACAATGAGCAGTTCTTC
TRBJ2-7,TRBV11-2,-,-,CASSPSYEQYF,TGTGCCAGCAGCCCCTCCTACGAGCAGTACTTC
TRBJ1-6,TRBV28,-,-,CASSLSDRTNSPLHF,TGTGCCAGCAGTTTGTCGGACAGAACCAATTCACCCCTCCACTTT
TRBJ2-3,TRBV27,-,-,CASSFQLSTDTQYF,TGTGCCAGCAGTTTCCAACTTAGCACAGATACGCAGTATTTT
TRBJ1-1,TRBV11-3,-,once,CASSEADRPRGEAFF,TGTGCCAGCAGCGAAGCCGACAGGCCCCGCGGTGAAGCTTTCTTT
TRBJ1-2,TRBV6-5,-,-,CAIRGRGLNYGYTF,TGTGCCATCCGGGGGCGGGGATTGAACTATGGCTACACCTTC
TRBJ2-5,TRBV29-1,-,-,CSATATQETQYF,TGCAGCGCAACAGCCACCCAAGAGACCCAGTACTTC
TRBJ2-5,TRBV5-1,TRBD2,-,CASSLVGGRETQYF,TGCGCCAGCAGCTTGGTCGGCGGGAGGGAGACCCAGTACTTC
TRBJ2-3,TRBV4-2,TRBD2,-,CASSLGLAGGPRTDTQYF,TGTGCCAGCAGCCTTGGACTAGCGGGAGGGCCGAGGACAGATACGCAGTATTTT
TRBJ2-2,TRBV7-2,-,few,CASSLGAWSGELFF,TGTGCCAGCAGCCTCGGGGCCTGGTCCGGGGAGCTGTTTTTT
TRBJ1-5,TRBV6-5,TRBD1,-,CASRSDRGGNQPQHF,TGTGCCAGCAGATCCGACAGGGGGGGCAATCAGCCCCAGCATTTT
TRBJ2-7,TRBV5-1,TRBD2,-,CASSPRWTSGSHEQYF,TGCGCCAGCAGCCCTCGTTGGACTAGCGGGTCCCACGAGCAGTACTTC
TRBJ2-7,TRBV11-2,TRBD2,-,CASRPFTSGSGEQYF,TGTGCCAGCAGACCCTTTACTAGCGGGAGTGGTGAGCAGTACTTC
TRBJ2-6,TRBV6-9,-,-,CASSKVAPYDKVGHVLTF,TGTGCCAGCAGTAAGGTTGCGCCTTACGACAAAGTCGGGCACGTCCTGACTTTC
TRBJ2-7,TRBV24-1,-,few,CATSDFRGNLHEQYF,TGTGCCACCAGTGATTTTCGCGGGAATCTCCACGAGCAGTACTTC
TRBJ1-2,TRBV5-4,-,-,CASSLPFQGRLDYTF,TGTGCCAGCAGCTTGCCCTTTCAGGGGCGACTAGACTACACCTTC
TRBJ2-1,TRBV4-3,TRBD2,-,CASSQFSGNGDEQFF,TGCGCCAGCAGCCAATTTAGCGGGAATGGTGATGAGCAGTTCTTC